This T cell receptor beta chain was recorded in a study of shared clonotypes between healthy human individuals. Notes on the study in general: Generally, naive subsets came out with larger estimated richness than memory subsets.

Method: immunoSEQ multiplex PCR; TCRdb's copy keeps in-frame clones and lacks some. Among approximately 1.5 million clones listed, 95% to 99% were seen once. The trim removed 0 bases at V and 6 bases at J, leaving 4 bases unmatched. The CDR3 contains 15 residues. CDR1 LGHNA and CDR2 YSLEER come from the germline V gene. Donors were healthy HIV-negative adults without recent acute infections or vaccinations. In regard to this clone: Its antigen is unknown.

Sequenced material: naive CD4+ T cells sorted from blood. Specified subset: CD45RA+ positively selected. The chain carries TRBV4-3 and TRBJ2-7; 11 bases match TRBD2. This TCR was sampled from a man aged 25 to 40 in good health. The CDR3 DNA reads TGCGCCAGCAGCCAAGAGACTAGCGGGAAGGGCGAGCAGTACTTC. Residues: CASSQETSGKGEQYF.